The rows below give T cell receptor beta chains drawn from one sample of a study of cytomegalovirus exposure and HLA in healthy donors. The table came from immunoSEQ multiplex PCR; TCRdb's copy has only in-frame clones and leaves some out. This table holds about 71,000 clones, 85% to 95% found once. The specimen sequenced was PBMCs. The source is a man younger than 35 in good health and CMV-seropositive. Both conserved end residues are part of each CDR3. A D gene is named only where the DNA matches it firmly. Clone size appears in some rows only: once, few, many, or a class for an expanded clone.

once | NA | TRBJ2-1 | TRBV5-8 | CASSNPLDRFF | TGTGCCAGCAGCAATCCTTTAGATCGGTTCTTC
NA | TRBD2 | TRBJ2-5 | TRBV25-1 | CASSESGSETQYF | TGTGCCAGCAGTGAGAGCGGGAGCGAGACCCAGTACTTC
NA | TRBD2 | TRBJ2-1 | TRBV28 | CASSPGLGSYNEQFF | TGTGCCAGCAGTCCGGGACTAGGAAGCTACAATGAGCAGTTCTTC
NA | NA | TRBJ2-2 | TRBV10-2 | CASKDRKGGELFF | TGCGCCAGCAAAGACAGAAAGGGCGGGGAGCTGTTTTTT
NA | NA | TRBJ1-6 | TRBV18 | CASSPSRQSPYNSPLHF | TGTGCCAGCTCACCCTCGAGACAGAGCCCCTATAATTCACCCCTCCACTTT
NA | TRBD1 | TRBJ2-7 | TRBV7-2 | CASSLGWVWAGGHEQYF | TGTGCCAGCAGCTTAGGTTGGGTTTGGGCAGGGGGCCACGAGCAGTACTTC
NA | TRBD1 | TRBJ2-5 | TRBV15 | CATTRQGAETQYF | TGTGCCACCACCCGACAGGGGGCCGAGACCCAGTACTTC
NA | NA | TRBJ1-4 | TRBV19 | CAPLAIPAEKLFF | TGTGCCCCACTAGCTATCCCAGCTGAAAAACTGTTTTTT
NA | NA | TRBJ2-5 | TRBV27 | CASRGSQETQYF | TGTGCCAGCAGGGGCTCACAAGAGACCCAGTACTTC
NA | TRBD1 | TRBJ1-5 | TRBV19 | CASSIVPGQRVDQPQHF | TGTGCCAGTAGTATAGTCCCGGGACAGAGAGTCGATCAGCCCCAGCATTTT
NA | NA | TRBJ1-3 | TRBV10-3 | CAISEPSTVGNTIYF | TGTGCCATCAGTGAGCCCTCGACAGTTGGAAACACCATATATTTT
NA | TRBD1 | TRBJ2-7 | TRBV4-2 | CASSQGTVSYEQYF | TGTGCCAGCAGCCAGGGGACAGTCTCCTACGAGCAGTACTTC
NA | TRBD1 | TRBJ2-7 | TRBV27 | CASAPAPGQKVYEQYF | TGTGCCAGCGCTCCAGCACCGGGACAGAAAGTCTACGAGCAGTACTTC
NA | TRBD2 | TRBJ2-3 | TRBV4-1 | CASSQSGGSRADTQYF | TGCGCCAGCAGCCAGAGCGGGGGGTCGAGGGCAGATACGCAGTATTTT
NA | NA | TRBJ1-1 | TRBV4-1 | CASSQDHRQGITEAFF | TGCGCCAGCAGCCAAGATCATCGGCAGGGTATCACTGAAGCTTTCTTT
few | TRBD2 | TRBJ2-3 | TRBV6-1 | CASSELAGGPDTQYF | TGTGCCAGCAGTGAACTAGCGGGGGGGCCTGATACGCAGTATTTT
NA | NA | TRBJ2-7 | TRBV2 | CASRQGFYEQYF | TGTGCCAGCAGGCAGGGTTTCTACGAGCAGTACTTC
NA | TRBD1 | TRBJ2-1 | TRBV5-1 | CASSGQGPNEQFF | TGCGCCAGCTCCGGACAGGGCCCCAATGAGCAGTTCTTC
NA | NA | TRBJ2-7 | TRBV10-3 | CAISQQGHSSEQYF | TGTGCCATCAGTCAGCAAGGACACTCCTCCGAGCAGTACTTC
NA | NA | TRBJ2-7 | TRBV7-9 | CASSLSTRSYEQYF | TGTGCCAGCAGCTTGTCGACTAGGTCCTACGAGCAGTACTTC
NA | TRBD1 | TRBJ2-7 | TRBV6-5 | CASSYSASGGEQYF | TGTGCCAGCAGTTACTCAGCCTCAGGGGGCGAGCAGTACTTC
NA | NA | TRBJ2-5 | TRBV19 | CASSLQGGLGETQYF | TGTGCCAGTAGTCTTCAGGGGGGCTTGGGAGAGACCCAGTACTTC
NA | TRBD2 | TRBJ2-3 | TRBV5-1 | CASSPTLTSGVVDTQYF | TGCGCCAGCAGCCCGACCTTGACTAGCGGGGTAGTAGATACGCAGTATTTT
NA | NA | TRBJ1-4 | TRBV28 | CASRTYRALGTLFF | TGTGCCAGCAGAACCTACAGGGCCTTGGGAACACTGTTTTTT